The following is a T cell receptor (beta chain) sequence with its context. Its antigen remains unknown. Mismatch repair deficiency was confirmed in all patients, by PCR or immunohistochemistry. Three pembrolizumab responders had their TCRs sequenced. The ends were cut back, 4 bases at V and 2 bases at J, with 6 bases in the middle. The CDR3 length is 12 residues. Looked up from germline, CDR1 is SEHNR and CDR2 is FQNEAQ (reference sequence). This table comes from immunoSEQ multiplex PCR, and its TCRdb copy is limited to in-frame clones, with some not included. The table lists around 48,000 clones, around 82% of them singletons. The data derive from a study of PD-1 blockade in mismatch repair-deficient tumors. Study-level background: All were previously treated, progressing patients with approximately 12 mismatch repair-deficient cancer types. Study-level results: Rapid post-treatment expansion, then contraction, generally preceding radiologic response, marked tumor-resident clones.

The rearrangement uses TRBV7-9 and TRBJ2-7, with D unclear. The specimen was peripheral blood, collected 4 weeks after starting pembrolizumab. The source of this sequence is an adult with mismatch repair-deficient cancer. CDR3 protein: CASSSQPYEQYF. Here the CDR3 DNA reads TGTGCCAGCAGCTCACAGCCCTACGAGCAGTACTTC.